The sequence of this T cell receptor (beta chain) was determined in a study of T-cell memory formation after mild COVID-19. The wider study: TCR clusters mostly belonged to single donors.

Worth noting for this clonotype: The antigen remains unidentified.

Study observations and caveats: In pre-infection memory, a portion of responding clones appeared, which suggested that cross-reactive memory joined. CD8+ contracting clones occupied EMRA, while CD4+ ones occupied mainly CM and EM. Whereas later expanders leaned CD4+, clones contracting day 15 to 85 showed a balanced CD4/CD8 makeup.

Each CDR3 protein gets one entry after TCRdb re-called the 5' RACE reads with MiXCR. The profile shows 300,000 to 400,000 distinct CDR3 sequences, about a sixth of them singletons. The sequencing sample was made of PBMCs or a T cell subset sorted from them (not recorded which). This TCR was sampled from a man aged 18 to 30 who had mild COVID-19 (a few samples of this study predate the infection). Cell type and time point are not known.

The CDR3 protein is CASSINSGVSYNEQFF. DNA for the CDR3: TGCGCCAGCAGCATCAATAGCGGGGTATCCTACAATGAGCAGTTCTTC. This rearrangement joins TRBV5-1 to TRBJ2-1; 8 bases are shared with TRBD2. Looked up from germline, CDR1 is SGHRS and CDR2 is YFSETQ. Germline trimming cut 4 bases from V and 1 base from J; bases unmatched to any gene: 7. The length of the CDR3 is 16 residues.